This T cell receptor beta chain was found in a study of T cell responses to AZD1222 COVID-19 vaccine. The V end was cut by 6 bases, the J end by 4 bases, with 25 bases between. The germline V gene has CDR1 SNHLY and CDR2 FYNNEI. The CDR3 spans 18 residues. Sequenced by immunoSEQ multiplex PCR; TCRdb stores in-frame clones only, minus some. In the table there are approximately 190,000 clones, around 90% of which are singletons. The specimen comprised peripheral blood, sampled on day 0 of AZD1222 vaccination. The receptor's source is an adult in good health. The chain carries TRBV2 and TRBJ2-1; D unresolved. The CDR3 DNA reads TGTGCCAGCAGCGCCGTCCCAGTGGGCCCTCAGAGGTACAATGAGCAGTTCTTC. Translation: CASSAVPVGPQRYNEQFF.